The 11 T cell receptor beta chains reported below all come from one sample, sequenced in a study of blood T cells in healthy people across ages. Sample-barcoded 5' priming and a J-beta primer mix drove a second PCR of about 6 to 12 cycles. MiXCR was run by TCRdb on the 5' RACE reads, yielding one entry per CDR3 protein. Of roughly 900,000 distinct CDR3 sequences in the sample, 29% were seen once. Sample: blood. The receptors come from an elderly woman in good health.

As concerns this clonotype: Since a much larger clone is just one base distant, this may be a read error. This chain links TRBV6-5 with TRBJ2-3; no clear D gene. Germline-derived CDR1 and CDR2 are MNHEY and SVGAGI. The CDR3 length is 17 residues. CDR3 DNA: TGTACCAGCAGTTACCTGGCGGTGTCCGGATCTCCCTATACGCAGTATTTT. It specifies CTSSYLAVSGSPYTQYF.

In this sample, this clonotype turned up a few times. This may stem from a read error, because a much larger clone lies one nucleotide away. This CDR3 is CASSEDFTYNEQYF. The CDR3 nucleotides read TGTGCCAGCAGCGAGGACTTTACCTACAATGAGCAGTACTTC. The V gene is TRBV5-4, the J gene TRBJ2-1; D is perhaps TRBD2 (5 bases). The assigned J gene may be wrong: the sequence end matches TRBJ2-7 better. CDR1 is SGHNT, CDR2 YYREEE, per germline (reference sequence). The CDR3 has 14 amino acids.

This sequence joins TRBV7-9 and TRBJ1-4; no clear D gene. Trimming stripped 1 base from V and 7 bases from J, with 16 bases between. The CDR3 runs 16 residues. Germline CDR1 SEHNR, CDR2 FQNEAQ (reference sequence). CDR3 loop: CASSLVASLGGEKLFF. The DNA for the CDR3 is TGTGCCAGCAGCTTAGTCGCCTCACTCGGCGGTGAAAAACTGTTTTTT.

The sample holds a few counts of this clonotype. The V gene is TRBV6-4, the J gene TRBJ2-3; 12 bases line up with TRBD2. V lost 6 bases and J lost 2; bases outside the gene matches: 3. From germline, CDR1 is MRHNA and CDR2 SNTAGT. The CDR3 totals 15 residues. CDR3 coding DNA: TGTGCCAGCAGGACTAGCGGGGGTACCACAGATACGCAGTATTTT. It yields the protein CASRTSGGTTDTQYF.

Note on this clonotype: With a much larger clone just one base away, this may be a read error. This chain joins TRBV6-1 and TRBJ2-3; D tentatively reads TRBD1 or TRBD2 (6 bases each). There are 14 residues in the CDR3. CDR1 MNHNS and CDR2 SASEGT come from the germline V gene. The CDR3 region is CASKEGVGTDMQYF. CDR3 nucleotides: TGTGCCAGCAAGGAGGGGGTGGGCACAGATATGCAGTATTTT.

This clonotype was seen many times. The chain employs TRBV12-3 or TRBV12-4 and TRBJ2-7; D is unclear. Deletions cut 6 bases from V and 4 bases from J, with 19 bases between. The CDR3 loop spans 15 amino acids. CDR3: CASSLDPTRSYEQYF. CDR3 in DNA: TGTGCCAGCAGCCTGGACCCGACCCGTTCTTACGAGCAGTACTTC.

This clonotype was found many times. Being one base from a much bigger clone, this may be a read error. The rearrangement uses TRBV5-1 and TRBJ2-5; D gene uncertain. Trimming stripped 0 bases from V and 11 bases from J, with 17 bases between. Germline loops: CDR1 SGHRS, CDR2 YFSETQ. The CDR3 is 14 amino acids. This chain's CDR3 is CASSLGSSYNEQYF. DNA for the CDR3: TGCGCCAGCAGCTTGGGTTCCAGTTACAATGAGCAGTACTTC.

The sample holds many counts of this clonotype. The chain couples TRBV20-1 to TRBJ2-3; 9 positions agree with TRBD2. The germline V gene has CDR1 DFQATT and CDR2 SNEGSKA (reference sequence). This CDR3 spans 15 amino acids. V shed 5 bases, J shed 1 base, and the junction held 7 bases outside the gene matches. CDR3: CSAPVTSGRTDTQYF. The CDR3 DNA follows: TGCAGTGCTCCCGTGACTAGCGGACGCACAGATACGCAGTATTTT.

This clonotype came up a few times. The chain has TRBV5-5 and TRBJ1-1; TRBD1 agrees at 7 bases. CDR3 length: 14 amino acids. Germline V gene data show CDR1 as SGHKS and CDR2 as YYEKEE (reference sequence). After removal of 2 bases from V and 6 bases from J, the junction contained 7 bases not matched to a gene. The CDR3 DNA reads TGTGCCAGCAGCTTTCTGACAGGGTTCCCTGAAGCTTTCTTT. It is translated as CASSFLTGFPEAFF.

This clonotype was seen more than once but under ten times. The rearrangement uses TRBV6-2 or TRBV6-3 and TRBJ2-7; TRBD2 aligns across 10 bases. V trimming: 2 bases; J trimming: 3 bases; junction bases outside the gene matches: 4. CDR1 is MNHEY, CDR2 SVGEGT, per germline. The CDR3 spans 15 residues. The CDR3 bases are TGTGCCAGCAGTTACGCACTAGCGGGGAGCTACGAGCAGTACTTC. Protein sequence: CASSYALAGSYEQYF.

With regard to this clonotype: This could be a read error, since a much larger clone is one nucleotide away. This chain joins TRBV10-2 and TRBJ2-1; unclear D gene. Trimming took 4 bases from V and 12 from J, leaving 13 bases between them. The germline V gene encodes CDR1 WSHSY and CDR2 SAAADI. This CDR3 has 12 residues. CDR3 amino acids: CASSVNRYGQFF. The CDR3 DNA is TGCGCCAGCAGTGTTAATAGGTATGGGCAGTTCTTC.